This T cell receptor (beta chain) was documented in a study of blood T cells in healthy people across ages. With a J-beta primer mix and a sample-barcoded 5' primer, a second PCR ran about 7 to 12 cycles. A single record per CDR3 protein comes from TCRdb applying MiXCR to the 5' RACE reads. Counted here are more than 550,000 distinct CDR3 sequences, over 20% occurring once; the ten biggest clones make up 22%. The specimen sequenced was blood. The receptor comes from a man between 70 and 80 years old in good health.

This CDR3 is CAIGAGGYSTNEKLFF. In DNA, the CDR3 is TGTGCCATCGGTGCAGGGGGCTACTCAACTAATGAAAAACTGTTTTTT. The rearrangement links TRBV10-3 to TRBJ1-4; 8 positions match TRBD1. Germline lookup yields CDR1 ENHRY and CDR2 SYGVKD. The CDR3 totals 16 residues. V gave up 8 bases and J gave up 0 bases; unmatched junction bases: 8.